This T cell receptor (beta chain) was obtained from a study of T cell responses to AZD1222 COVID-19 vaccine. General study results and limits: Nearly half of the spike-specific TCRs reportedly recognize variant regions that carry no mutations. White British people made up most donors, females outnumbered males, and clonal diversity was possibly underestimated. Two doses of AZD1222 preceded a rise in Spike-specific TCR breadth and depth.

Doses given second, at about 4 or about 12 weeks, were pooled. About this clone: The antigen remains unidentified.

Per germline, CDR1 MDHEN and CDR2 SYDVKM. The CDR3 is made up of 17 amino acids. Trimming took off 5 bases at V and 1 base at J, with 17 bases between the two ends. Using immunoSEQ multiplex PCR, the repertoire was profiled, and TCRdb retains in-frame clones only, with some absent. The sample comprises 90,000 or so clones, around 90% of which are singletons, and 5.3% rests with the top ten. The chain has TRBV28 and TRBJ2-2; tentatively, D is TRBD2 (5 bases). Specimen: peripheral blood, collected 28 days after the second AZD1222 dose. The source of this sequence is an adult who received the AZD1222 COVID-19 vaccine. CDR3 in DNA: TGTGCCAGCAGTCTTACCCCCGGGATACTGAACACCGGGGAGCTGTTTTTT. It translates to CASSLTPGILNTGELFF.